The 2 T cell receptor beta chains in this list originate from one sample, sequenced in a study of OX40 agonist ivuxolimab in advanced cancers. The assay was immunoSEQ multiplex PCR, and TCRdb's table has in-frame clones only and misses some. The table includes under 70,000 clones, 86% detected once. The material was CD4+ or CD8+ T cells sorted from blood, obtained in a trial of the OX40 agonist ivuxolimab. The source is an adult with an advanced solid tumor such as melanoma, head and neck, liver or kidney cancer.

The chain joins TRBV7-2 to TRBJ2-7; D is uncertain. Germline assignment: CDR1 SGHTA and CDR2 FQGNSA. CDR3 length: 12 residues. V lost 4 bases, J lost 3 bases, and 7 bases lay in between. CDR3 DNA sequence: TGTGCCAGCAGCTCGCATGACTACGAGCAGTACTTC. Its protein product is CASSSHDYEQYF.

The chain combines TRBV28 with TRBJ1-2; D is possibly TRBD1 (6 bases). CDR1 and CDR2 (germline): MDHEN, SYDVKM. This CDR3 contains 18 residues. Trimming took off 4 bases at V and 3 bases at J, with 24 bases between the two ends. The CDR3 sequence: CASSSSKVGAGAYYGYTF. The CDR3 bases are TGTGCCAGCAGTTCCAGCAAGGTTGGGGCAGGGGCCTACTATGGCTACACCTTC.